Listed below are T cell receptor beta chains from one sample, sequenced in a study of beta chain features in type 1 diabetes. The assay was immunoSEQ multiplex PCR, and TCRdb's table has in-frame clones only and misses some. This table holds more than 350,000 clones, about 10% found once. The sample was naive CD4+ T cells from blood. The receptors shown here come from a woman under 30 in good health. Each CDR3 is given with its conserved first and last residue. The D gene is left open where the match is weak. Some rows have no size entry. The others give once, few or many, or a class for an expanded clone.

cdr3_aa cdr3_nt j_call v_call clone_size d_call
CASSRTGAYNEKLFF TGTGCCAGCAGCCGGACCGGAGCTTATAATGAAAAACTGTTTTTT TRBJ1-4 TRBV14 few NA
CASSSTSGANEQFF TGTGCCAGCAGCTCAACTAGCGGGGCTAATGAGCAGTTCTTC TRBJ2-1 TRBV7-3 NA TRBD2
CASSHREGQETQYF TGCGCCAGCAGCCACAGGGAGGGACAAGAGACCCAGTACTTC TRBJ2-5 TRBV5-1 few NA
CASSLAMGGATDTQYF TGTGCCAGCAGCTTAGCTATGGGTGGGGCCACAGATACGCAGTATTTT TRBJ2-3 TRBV7-2 few NA
CASSQEGGYTF TGTGCCAGCAGCCAAGAAGGCGGCTACACCTTC TRBJ1-2 TRBV4-2 many NA
CASSPRAGDTQYF TGTGCCAGCAGCCCAAGAGCGGGAGATACGCAGTATTTT TRBJ2-3 TRBV7-8 NA NA
CASSFVHEETQYF TGCGCCAGCAGCTTTGTGCATGAAGAGACCCAGTACTTC TRBJ2-5 TRBV5-1 NA NA
CASSQRGIALSSYNEQFF TGCGCCAGCAGCCAAAGAGGGATAGCACTCAGCTCCTACAATGAGCAGTTCTTC TRBJ2-1 TRBV4-3 NA NA
CASRRGLVAQYF TGTGCCAGCCGGAGAGGACTAGTGGCGCAGTATTTT TRBJ2-3 TRBV13 few TRBD2
CATSIGRQGYGYTF TGTGCCACCAGTATCGGTCGGCAGGGCTATGGCTACACCTTC TRBJ1-2 TRBV15 few NA
CASSQSRRGFVEAFF TGTGCCAGCAGCCAATCCAGGCGAGGGTTTGTTGAAGCTTTCTTT TRBJ1-1 TRBV16 few NA
CASQLHGYTF TGTGCCAGCCAACTTCATGGCTACACCTTC TRBJ1-2 TRBV28 NA NA
CASSYAPTSTDTQYF TGTGCCAGCAGTTATGCGCCGACTAGCACAGATACGCAGTATTTT TRBJ2-3 TRBV6-5 few NA
CASSLVQGDEAFF TGTGCCAGCAGCCTGGTCCAGGGGGATGAAGCTTTCTTT TRBJ1-1 TRBV5-4 few TRBD1
CASSLDIYEQYF TGTGCCAGCAGCTTAGATATCTACGAGCAGTACTTC TRBJ2-7 TRBV7-2 few NA
CSIREGRQGTYEQYF TGCAGCATCCGCGAAGGGAGACAGGGAACCTACGAGCAGTACTTC TRBJ2-7 TRBV29-1 NA TRBD1
CSVRVEYGYTF TGCAGCGTACGAGTAGAGTATGGCTACACCTTC TRBJ1-2 TRBV29-1 NA NA
CASSSVFRQYF TGTGCCAGCAGCAGTGTTTTTAGGCAGTACTTC TRBJ2-7 TRBV14 few NA
CASGLVVRGTGYGYTF TGTGCTAGTGGTTTGGTGGTCAGGGGGACAGGCTATGGCTACACCTTC TRBJ1-2 TRBV12-5 NA TRBD1
CASSPGDGAGETQYF TGTGCCAGCAGTCCCGGGGACGGGGCAGGAGAGACCCAGTACTTC TRBJ2-5 TRBV27 few NA
CASSPREVTGELFF TGTGCCAGCAGCCCCCGGGAGGTGACCGGGGAGCTGTTTTTT TRBJ2-2 TRBV7-9 NA TRBD2
CASSLLRTGELFF TGTGCCAGCAGTTTGCTTCGGACCGGGGAGCTGTTTTTT TRBJ2-2 TRBV28 NA NA
CASSPFGTGRDTQYF TGTGCCAGCTCCCCTTTCGGGACAGGGAGAGATACGCAGTATTTT TRBJ2-3 TRBV18 NA TRBD1
CASSLALGKNIQYF TGCGCCAGCAGCTTGGCTTTAGGCAAAAACATTCAGTACTTC TRBJ2-4 TRBV5-1 few NA
CASKRGFSSYEQYF TGTGCCAGTAAACGGGGGTTTAGCTCCTACGAGCAGTACTTC TRBJ2-7 TRBV19 few NA
CASSSTAGITDTQYF TGTGCCAGCAGCTCCACGGCGGGTATCACAGATACGCAGTATTTT TRBJ2-3 TRBV5-4 NA NA
CASSRSQDTQYF TGTGCCAGCAGCCGCAGTCAGGATACGCAGTATTTT TRBJ2-3 TRBV6-5 few NA
CASSQERGTFYNEQFF TGTGCCAGCAGCCAAGAGCGGGGTACGTTCTACAATGAGCAGTTCTTC TRBJ2-1 TRBV14 NA NA
CSVDFGGRSSYEQYF TGCAGCGTTGATTTCGGCGGGAGGAGCTCCTACGAGCAGTACTTC TRBJ2-7 TRBV29-1 few TRBD2
CASSTDRVLQYF TGTGCCAGTAGCACGGACAGGGTCCTTCAGTACTTC TRBJ2-4 TRBV19 few TRBD1
CASSPTGLAGAGGTQETQYF TGTGCCAGCTCACCAACGGGACTAGCGGGAGCTGGAGGGACCCAAGAGACCCAGTACTTC TRBJ2-5 TRBV18 few TRBD2
CASRTGTSNTGELFF TGTGCCAGCAGGACCGGGACGTCGAACACCGGGGAGCTGTTTTTT TRBJ2-2 TRBV4-2 few NA
CASSSRETQYF TGTGCCAGCAGCTCCAGAGAGACCCAGTACTTC TRBJ2-5 TRBV7-9 NA NA
CASSATLYGYTF TGTGCCAGCAGTGCGACGTTGTATGGCTACACCTTC TRBJ1-2 TRBV2 few NA
CASSPAKDFYNEQFF TGCGCCAGCAGCCCCGCCAAGGACTTCTACAATGAGCAGTTCTTC TRBJ2-1 TRBV5-1 few NA
CASSPGIMRGYTF TGTGCCAGCAGCCCCGGTATTATGAGGGGCTACACCTTC TRBJ1-2 TRBV4-2 once NA
CASSFTGEDGYTF TGCGCCAGCAGCTTCACAGGGGAGGATGGCTACACCTTC TRBJ1-2 TRBV5-1 NA TRBD1
CASSNLERISGYTF TGCGCCAGCAGCAACCTGGAGCGGATCTCTGGCTACACCTTC TRBJ1-2 TRBV4-3 NA NA
CAWSHSRTSGAHTDTQYF TGTGCCTGGAGTCACTCCCGGACTAGCGGGGCACACACAGATACGCAGTATTTT TRBJ2-3 TRBV30 few TRBD2
CASKPTGGGGSGYTF TGTGCCAGCAAACCAACAGGGGGCGGCGGATCTGGCTACACCTTC TRBJ1-2 TRBV2 few TRBD1
CSVVRDTQYF TGCAGCGTTGTACGAGATACGCAGTATTTT TRBJ2-3 TRBV29-1 NA NA